The 13 T cell receptor beta chains given below trace back to one sample, sequenced in a study of beta chain features in type 1 diabetes. Whole-study results and caveats: Moderate yet significant TCRB CDR3 shortening was seen in Type 1 diabetes patients in all four CD4+ subsets.

Expressed TCRB transcripts got sequenced, as all isolated RNA was reverse transcribed. The method was immunoSEQ multiplex PCR; TCRdb's version includes in-frame clones alone and lacks a portion of them. The repertoire holds around 160,000 clones, with about 9% as singletons. No cognate antigen is known for these TCRs. The sequencing input was central memory CD4+ T cells from blood. Receptor source: a woman aged 25-40 years with type 1 diabetes.

In its sample, this clone was seen a few times. The J gene is TRBJ1-2, the V gene TRBV19; TRBD1 matches 7 bases. Germline CDR1 is LNHDA and CDR2 is SQIVND (reference sequence). The CDR3 is 15 residues long. V trimming: 6 bases; J trimming: 4 bases; junction bases outside the gene matches: 11. The CDR3: CASSLGQTPTYGYTF. CDR3 nucleotide sequence: TGTGCCAGTAGCTTGGGACAGACTCCTACCTATGGCTACACCTTC.

The V and J genes are TRBV11-2 and TRBJ2-5; TRBD2 agrees at 8 bases. In germline, CDR1 is SGHAT, CDR2 FQNNGV. The CDR3 covers 13 residues. J lost 3 bases, V lost 5 bases, and 2 bases had no gene match. The CDR3 region has the DNA TGTGCCAGCAGCATACTAGCGGAAGAGACCCAGTACTTC. Its translation: CASSILAEETQYF.

This clone was seen only a few times. The chain joins TRBV27 to TRBJ2-1, with 12 positions matching TRBD1. The germline V gene encodes CDR1 MNHEY and CDR2 SMNVEV (reference sequence). This CDR3 has 14 amino acids. Unmatched junction bases numbered 12, after V lost 6 bases and J lost 15 bases. The DNA for the CDR3 is TGTGCCAGCAGCGTAGGGACAGGGGGCTGGGGGACGTTCTTC. Protein product: CASSVGTGGWGTFF.

The gene calls are TRBV6-5 and TRBJ1-1; D gene uncertain. V dropped 0 bases and J dropped 9 bases, with 8 bases sitting between them. Germline CDR1 MNHEY, CDR2 SVGAGI. The CDR3 length is 12 residues. This chain's CDR3 is CASSYSEGKAFF. CDR3 nucleotide sequence: TGTGCCAGCAGTTACTCAGAGGGAAAAGCTTTCTTT.

V is TRBV4-1 and J is TRBJ2-5; 7 bases fit TRBD2. This CDR3 has 16 amino acids. V was clipped by 2 bases and J by 0 bases; unmatched bases: 6. CDR1 MGHRA and CDR2 YSYEKL come from the germline V gene. CDR3 in amino acids: CASSQSPSGYQETQYF. CDR3 bases: TGCGCCAGCAGCCAATCGCCTAGCGGTTACCAAGAGACCCAGTACTTC.

V is TRBV12-5 and J is TRBJ2-5; 9 nucleotides agree with TRBD1. CDR3 size: 14 residues. Germline V gene data show CDR1 as LGHNT and CDR2 as FRNRAP. The junction had 4 bases not matched to a gene; V was cut back by 5 bases and J by 3 bases. Here the CDR3 reads CASGPRTGEETQYF. CDR3 nucleotide sequence: TGTGCTAGTGGTCCTCGGACAGGGGAAGAGACCCAGTACTTC.

This clone has more than one count but fewer than ten. The chain has TRBV13 and TRBJ2-3; D ambiguous. V was trimmed by 5 bases and J by 2 bases, leaving 5 bases between them. From germline, CDR1 is PRHDT and CDR2 FYEKMQ (reference sequence). This CDR3 is 12 amino acids long. The CDR3 is CASSTATDTQYF. Written as DNA, the CDR3 is TGTGCCAGCAGCACTGCCACAGATACGCAGTATTTT.

This clone was detected a few times. The gene calls are TRBV9 and TRBJ2-5; 7 bases are shared with TRBD1. In germline, CDR1 is SGDLS, CDR2 YYNGEE. V lost 0 bases and J lost 5; bases outside the gene matches: 4. This CDR3 has 14 residues. As DNA, the CDR3 is TGTGCCAGCAGCGTAGCGTCCAGGGGGGAGACCCAGTACTTC. It is translated as CASSVASRGETQYF.

This clone was seen just once. The genes are TRBV28 and TRBJ2-1, with TRBD1 matching 9 bases. The ends lost 4 bases at V and 6 bases at J; junction bases unmatched: 7. This CDR3 region has 15 residues. Germline V gives CDR1 MDHEN, CDR2 SYDVKM. CDR3 region: CASSSTGTGTNEQFF. The CDR3 coding sequence is TGTGCCAGCAGTTCAACCGGGACAGGGACCAATGAGCAGTTCTTC. Combining the CDR3 with reference TRBV28 and TRBJ2-1 gives the whole variable domain DVKVTQSSRYLVKRTGEKVFLECVQDMDHENMFWYRQDPGLGLRLIYFSYDVKMKEKGDIPEGYSVSREKKERFSLILESASTNQTSMYLCASSSTGTGTNEQFFGPGTRLTVL.

The chain has TRBV15 and TRBJ2-2; a possible D gene is TRBD1 (7 bases). Trimming cost V 1 base and J 5 bases, with 11 bases left between them. This CDR3 comprises 15 residues. Germline V gene data show CDR1 as LNHNV and CDR2 as YYDKDF (reference sequence). DNA for the CDR3: TGTGCCACCAGCAGAGCAGCAGGGGGGACCGGGGAGCTGTTTTTT. Amino acids: CATSRAAGGTGELFF.

This clone showed up just a few times. The gene calls are TRBV6-6 and TRBJ2-2, with 7 nucleotides matching TRBD1. Germline-derived CDR1 and CDR2 are MNHNY and SVGAGI (reference sequence). Losses at the gene ends were 2 bases for V and 6 bases for J; bases not matched to a gene: 3. The CDR3 consists of 14 residues. In DNA form, the CDR3 reads TGTGCCAGCAGTTACCCACAGGGGTCCGGGGAGCTGTTTTTT. This encodes CASSYPQGSGELFF.

This clone has more than one count but fewer than ten. V is TRBV4-1 and J is TRBJ1-2, with D possibly TRBD1 on 6 matching bases. Trimming removed 1 base at V and 0 bases at J, with 12 bases between. CDR3 size: 16 residues. Germline V CDR1 and CDR2: MGHRA, YSYEKL. The CDR3 sequence: CASSQVGGLANYGYTF. The CDR3 DNA sequence: TGCGCCAGCAGCCAAGTTGGGGGCCTAGCTAACTATGGCTACACCTTC.

There are a few counts of this clone. The identical CDR3 is also encoded by other nucleotide sequences in the sample. J is TRBJ2-7 and V is TRBV30, with 10 positions matching TRBD2. This CDR3 region has 13 residues. The V segment lost 6 bases and the J segment 3 bases; nucleotides outside the gene matches: 5. Per germline, CDR1 GTSNPN and CDR2 SVGIG (reference sequence). The CDR3 DNA reads TGTGCCTGCAGCCTAGCGGGGGTCTACGAGCAGTACTTC. Encoded protein: CACSLAGVYEQYF.